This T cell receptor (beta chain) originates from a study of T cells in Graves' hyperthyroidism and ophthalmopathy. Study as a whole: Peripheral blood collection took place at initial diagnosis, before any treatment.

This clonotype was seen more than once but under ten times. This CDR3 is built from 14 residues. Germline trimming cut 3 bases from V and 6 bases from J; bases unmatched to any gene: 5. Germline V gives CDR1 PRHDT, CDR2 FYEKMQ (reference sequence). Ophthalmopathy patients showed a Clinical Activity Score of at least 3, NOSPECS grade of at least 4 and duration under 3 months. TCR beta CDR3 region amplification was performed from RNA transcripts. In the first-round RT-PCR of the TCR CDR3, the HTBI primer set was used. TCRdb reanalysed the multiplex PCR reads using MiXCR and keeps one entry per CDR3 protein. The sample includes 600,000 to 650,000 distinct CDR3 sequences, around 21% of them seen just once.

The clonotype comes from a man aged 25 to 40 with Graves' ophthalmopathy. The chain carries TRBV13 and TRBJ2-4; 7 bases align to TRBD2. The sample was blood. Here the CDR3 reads CASSFNGLGNIQYF. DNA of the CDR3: TGTGCCAGCAGCTTTAACGGACTAGGAAACATTCAGTACTTC.